This note documents a single TCR beta chain sequence. The antigen is not known. The sample is drawn from a study of T-cell memory formation after mild COVID-19. Overall study: TCR clusters were mostly confined to one donor each.

This CDR3 has 14 residues. Germline-derived CDR1 and CDR2 are SEHNR and FQNEAQ (reference sequence). V lost 1 base to trimming and J lost 5 bases, with 10 bases between them. cDNA libraries for TCR alpha and TCR beta, carrying sample barcodes and UMIs, came from 5'RACE with constant-segment primers. TCRdb re-called the 5' RACE reads through MiXCR, storing one row per CDR3 protein. Here the sample spans around 250,000 distinct CDR3 sequences, approximately 9% being singletons. Study-wide results and limits: The authors left the SARS-CoV-2 specificity of second-wave clones peaking on day 37 unconfirmed. Contracting CD4+ clones lay largely in CM and EM, with CD8+ ones residing in EMRA.

This TCR was sampled from a man in his late teens or twenties who had mild COVID-19 (a few samples of this study predate the infection). Cell type and time point are not known. The sample was PBMCs or a T cell subset sorted from them (not recorded which). J is TRBJ2-3 and V is TRBV7-9; the D is unclear. CDR3 region: CASSLVAKQDTQYF. The CDR3 region has the DNA TGTGCCAGCAGCTTAGTGGCCAAGCAAGATACGCAGTATTTT.